The following is a TCR beta chain sequence with its context. Antigen unknown. Repertoires were generated with immunoSEQ multiplex PCR, while TCRdb's copy carries only in-frame clones and drops some. Of tens of thousands of clones listed, 70% to 90% were seen once; the top ten hold roughly 4.4%. These data belong to a study of identifying expanded T cells in peripheral blood. Regarding the study as a whole: Two-week clone count variance significantly increased as total template count grew.

CDR1 is SGHRS, CDR2 YFSETQ, per germline. This CDR3 region has 13 residues. Trimming took 4 bases from V and 2 from J, leaving 9 bases between them. V usage is TRBV5-1 and J usage is TRBJ2-5; D not certain. Specimen: blood. This TCR derives from a person aged 18 to 70 in good health. CDR3 region: CASSRGLQETQYF. As DNA, the CDR3 is TGCGCCAGCAGCCGCGGCCTTCAAGAGACCCAGTACTTC. Full variable domain (outside the CDR3, taken from reference TRBV5-1 and TRBJ2-5): KAGVTQTPRYLIKTRGQQVTLSCSPISGHRSVSWYQQTPGQGLQFLFEYFSETQRNKGNFPGRFSGRQFSNSRSEMNVSTLELGDSALYLCASSRGLQETQYFGPGTRLLVL.